A single sample gave rise to the 24 T cell receptor beta chains below, sequenced in a study of cytomegalovirus exposure and HLA in healthy donors (dated 2017 in TCRdb). Receptors were amplified or captured by the immunoSEQ multiplex PCR assay. The multiplex PCR relied on a mix of 60 forward primers for TCR Vbeta segments and 13 reverse primers for TCR Jbeta segments. TCRdb stores this immuneACCESS table with in-frame sequences only. Part of the clones is absent; in the studies checked, under half of the shortfall reflects unresolved V genes, and no reason is known for the rest. The sample table shows roughly 150,000 clones, and 64% are seen once. The ten largest clones represent roughly 3.1% of the sample. Source material: PBMCs. The receptors were gathered from a woman aged 30 to 39 in good health and CMV-seropositive.

The rearrangement links TRBV9 to TRBJ2-7, with a weak D call TRBD2 (5 bases). The germline V gene encodes CDR1 SGDLS and CDR2 YYNGEE. Trimming removed 4 bases from V and 5 bases from J, with 10 bases in between. The CDR3 covers 12 residues. CDR3 sequence reads: CASSLGGHEQYF. The CDR3 coding sequence is TGTGCCAGCAGCCTCGGAGGCCACGAGCAGTACTTC.

The rearrangement joins TRBV6-5 to TRBJ2-4; tentatively, D is TRBD1 (6 bases). The V gene lost 8 bases and the J gene lost 2 bases, with 16 bases spanning the gap. CDR3 length: 15 residues. Germline CDR1 and CDR2: MNHEY and SVGAGI. The DNA of the CDR3 is TGTGCCAGCGGAAGAGACGGGACAACCAAAAACATTCAGTACTTC. Translation gives CASGRDGTTKNIQYF.

This chain joins TRBV5-1 and TRBJ2-7; D perhaps matches TRBD1 (6 bases). Trimming left V 0 bases short and J 7 bases short, with 11 bases between. The CDR3 is 13 residues long. Germline CDR1 SGHRS, CDR2 YFSETQ. The CDR3 bases are TGCGCCAGCAGCTTGGCAGGGACACTGGAGCAGTACTTC. Protein sequence: CASSLAGTLEQYF.

The chain recombines TRBV4-1 with TRBJ2-1, with D possibly TRBD1 on 5 matching bases. CDR1 is MGHRA and CDR2 is YSYEKL in the germline V gene. CDR3 length equals 14 residues. The ends were cut back, 1 base at V and 11 bases at J, with 15 bases in the middle. CDR3 residues: CASSQADDRKKQFF. CDR3 coding DNA: TGCGCCAGCAGCCAAGCCGACGACAGAAAAAAGCAGTTCTTC.

This chain joins TRBV19 and TRBJ1-5; 7 bases fit TRBD1. Germline assignment: CDR1 LNHDA and CDR2 SQIVND (reference sequence). J gave up 4 bases and V 6 bases, and 3 bases lay outside the gene matches. This CDR3 region has 13 residues. CDR3 sequence: CASRRQGNQPQHF. CDR3 coding DNA: TGTGCCAGTAGGAGACAGGGTAATCAGCCCCAGCATTTT.

The J gene is TRBJ2-3, the V gene TRBV15; possibly TRBD2 for D (6 bases). CDR1 is LNHNV, CDR2 YYDKDF, per germline (reference sequence). The germline V and J ends were trimmed by 0 bases and 3 bases, with 13 bases remaining between them. The CDR3 totals 16 residues. CDR3 amino acids: CATSRDPGVWTDTQYF. The CDR3 nucleotides read TGTGCCACCAGCAGAGATCCGGGAGTATGGACAGATACGCAGTATTTT.

V usage is TRBV19 and J usage is TRBJ1-5, with TRBD1 as a possible D gene (6 bases). CDR3 length equals 15 residues. V was pared by 7 bases and J by 1 base, with 14 bases between. Germline V gene lookup returns CDR1 LNHDA and CDR2 SQIVND (reference sequence). The CDR3 DNA sequence: TGTGCCAGTACTAAGGGGGTAGGCAGCAATCAGCCCCAGCATTTT. Protein product: CASTKGVGSNQPQHF.

The chain has TRBV18 and TRBJ2-7, with 9 bases that match TRBD1. Germline CDR1 KGHSH, CDR2 LQKENI. The length of the CDR3 is 16 residues. With V trimmed by 3 bases and J by 4 bases, 10 bases remained unmatched. The CDR3 protein is CASSPPGGTGSYEQYF. The CDR3 DNA sequence: TGTGCCAGCTCACCCCCTGGGGGGACAGGGTCGTACGAGCAGTACTTC.

This clone was seen only a few times. The rearrangement links TRBV7-2 to TRBJ2-7, with 14 bases aligning to TRBD2. CDR3 length: 16 amino acids. CDR1 and CDR2 from the germline V gene are SGHTA and FQGNSA. V shed 6 bases, J shed 1 base, and the junction held 5 bases outside the gene matches. CDR3: CASRRLAGGGSYEQYF. The CDR3 coding sequence is TGTGCCAGCAGACGACTAGCGGGAGGGGGTTCCTACGAGCAGTACTTC. Supplemented by reference TRBV7-2 and TRBJ2-7, the full variable domain reads GAGVSQSPSNKVTEKGKDVELRCDPISGHTALYWYRQSLGQGLEFLIYFQGNSAPDKSGLPSDRFSAERTGGSVSTLTIQRTQQEDSAVYLCASRRLAGGGSYEQYFGPGTRLTVT.

V usage is TRBV7-6 and J usage is TRBJ2-5; D is uncertain. V was cut by 1 base and J by 7 bases, with 13 bases left in between. The V gene's germline CDR1 is SGHVS and CDR2 FNYEAQ. This CDR3 contains 14 residues. Here the CDR3 DNA reads TGTGCCAGCAGCTTAGGGTTAGAGCTAGGGACCCAGTACTTC. Translated, it gives CASSLGLELGTQYF. Supplemented by reference TRBV7-6 and TRBJ2-5, the full variable domain reads GAGVSQSPRYKVTKRGQDVALRCDPISGHVSLYWYRQALGQGPEFLTYFNYEAQQDKSGLPNDRFSAERPEGSISTLTIQRTEQRDSAMYRCASSLGLELGTQYFGPGTRLLVL.

V usage is TRBV19 and J usage is TRBJ1-6; 12 nucleotides match TRBD1. The CDR3 contains 20 residues. Germline CDR1 LNHDA, CDR2 SQIVND (reference sequence). Trimming removed 3 bases from V and 1 base from J; junction bases left unmatched: 10. The CDR3 loop is CASSISVGTGGPSYNSPLHF. CDR3 coding DNA: TGTGCCAGTAGTATTTCCGTTGGGACAGGGGGCCCTTCCTATAATTCACCCCTCCACTTT.

The chain is built from TRBV13 and TRBJ2-1; TRBD2 matches at 7 bases. This CDR3 is 15 amino acids long. Germline CDR1 reads PRHDT; CDR2 reads FYEKMQ (reference sequence). The junction had 8 bases not matched to a gene; V was cut back by 5 bases and J by 4 bases. The CDR3 loop is CASSIKTSRYNEQFF. The CDR3 DNA follows: TGTGCCAGCAGCATAAAGACTAGCAGGTACAATGAGCAGTTCTTC. The full variable domain, in which reference TRBV13 and TRBJ2-1 provide the parts outside the CDR3, is AAGVIQSPRHLIKEKRETATLKCYPIPRHDTVYWYQQGPGQDPQFLISFYEKMQSDKGSIPDRFSAQQFSDYHSELNMSSLELGDSALYFCASSIKTSRYNEQFFGPGTRLTVL.

This clone appeared a few times. The germline gene is not matched at one end of the junction; a read error may be the cause. The chain uses TRBV7-7 and TRBJ2-2; D unclear. The CDR3 has 15 residues. Germline CDR1 and CDR2: SSHAT and FNYEAQ (reference sequence). CDR3 nucleotides: TGTGCTAGCAGCTTATACACCGCGAACACCGGGGAGCTGTTTTTT. Amino acid sequence: CASSLYTANTGELFF.

This clone showed up just a few times. V is TRBV27 and J is TRBJ2-3; 7 bases line up with TRBD1. V lost 0 bases, J lost 10 bases, and 7 bases stayed unmatched. The CDR3 covers 14 residues. Germline V gives CDR1 MNHEY, CDR2 SMNVEV (reference sequence). The DNA of the CDR3 is TGTGCCAGCAGTTTATCAAAGGGGGCGGGTTCGCAGTATTTT. Its protein is CASSLSKGAGSQYF.

The chain uses TRBV5-6 and TRBJ1-2, with no clear D. The CDR3 runs 18 residues. The V and J ends lost 2 bases and 4 bases respectively, with 24 bases between them. Germline V gene sequence: CDR1 SGHDT, CDR2 YYEEEE. The CDR3 loop is CASSFRQRTAYSSYGYTF. CDR3 DNA sequence: TGTGCCAGCAGCTTTCGGCAGCGGACGGCTTATTCAAGCTATGGCTACACCTTC. The full variable domain, completed using reference TRBV5-6 and TRBJ1-2, is DAGVTQSPTHLIKTRGQQVTLRCSPKSGHDTVSWYQQALGQGPQFIFQYYEEEERQRGNFPDRFSGHQFPNYSSELNVNALLLGDSALYLCASSFRQRTAYSSYGYTFGSGTRLTVV.

The J gene is TRBJ2-3, the V gene TRBV11-1; weak D call: TRBD2 (6 bases). V was shortened by 5 bases and J by 4 bases, with 10 bases between the two germline ends. Per germline, CDR1 SGHAT and CDR2 FQDESV (reference sequence). The CDR3 loop spans 13 amino acids. The CDR3 DNA reads as TGTGCCAGCAGCACCCCGGGAGCAGATACGCAGTATTTT. Its translation: CASSTPGADTQYF.

This clone was found a few times. The chain uses TRBV27 and TRBJ2-5; possibly TRBD2 for D (6 bases). The CDR3 extends over 11 amino acids. Deletions cut 4 bases from V and 11 bases from J, with 11 bases between. The V gene's germline CDR1 is MNHEY and CDR2 SMNVEV (reference sequence). The CDR3 sequence: CASSSSGLQYF. The CDR3 DNA reads as TGTGCCAGCAGTTCATCGGGACTTCAGTACTTC.

This chain links TRBV19 with TRBJ1-5, with 10 bases matching TRBD1. Germline lookup yields CDR1 LNHDA and CDR2 SQIVND (reference sequence). This CDR3 comprises 18 residues. V gave up 4 bases and J gave up 1 base; unmatched junction bases: 10. The CDR3 is CASSRMDRGSASNQPQHF. In DNA form, the CDR3 reads TGTGCCAGTAGTAGGATGGACAGGGGGTCGGCGAGCAATCAGCCCCAGCATTTT.

V is TRBV5-1 and J is TRBJ2-3; 8 nucleotides agree with TRBD2. CDR1 SGHRS and CDR2 YFSETQ come from the germline V gene. V was pared by 2 bases and J by 2 bases, with 4 bases of the junction left unmatched. The CDR3 loop spans 15 amino acids. The CDR3 DNA sequence: TGCGCCAGCAGCTTCGAGCGGGGGTCCACAGATACGCAGTATTTT. The encoded protein is CASSFERGSTDTQYF.

V gene TRBV6-4 combines with J gene TRBJ2-3; maybe TRBD2 (6 bases). V shed 3 bases and J shed 4 bases, with 14 bases lying between them. The V gene's germline CDR1 is MRHNA and CDR2 SNTAGT. The CDR3 loop spans 15 amino acids. The CDR3 sequence: CASSEGGGGADTQYF. CDR3 in DNA: TGTGCCAGCAGTGAGGGGGGAGGTGGAGCAGATACGCAGTATTTT.

This clone was observed once. This chain connects TRBV6-5 to TRBJ1-1, with 8 bases identical to TRBD1. CDR1 and CDR2 (germline): MNHEY, SVGAGI. V lost 6 bases, J lost 8 bases, and 5 bases stayed unmatched. This CDR3 region has 12 residues. The CDR3 loop is CASRNRGLEAFF. CDR3 nucleotide sequence: TGTGCCAGCAGAAACAGGGGGTTGGAAGCTTTCTTT.

This sequence joins TRBV2 and TRBJ1-6; 9 positions agree with TRBD1. The CDR3 contains 15 residues. Germline CDR1 SNHLY, CDR2 FYNNEI. J gave up 10 bases and V 0 bases, and 4 bases lay outside the gene matches. This CDR3 reads CASSEAGTGISPLHF. CDR3 nucleotides: TGTGCCAGCAGTGAAGCGGGGACAGGGATCTCACCCCTCCACTTT.

The chain carries TRBV5-1 and TRBJ2-3; weak D call: TRBD2 (5 bases). The V and J ends lost 1 base and 0 bases respectively, with 9 bases between them. The CDR3 runs to 15 residues. Germline loops: CDR1 SGHRS, CDR2 YFSETQ. The DNA for the CDR3 is TGCGCCAGCAGCTTGAGCGGCGCTAGCACAGATACGCAGTATTTT. It yields the protein CASSLSGASTDTQYF.

The V gene is TRBV10-2, the J gene TRBJ2-7; D remains ambiguous. The CDR3 contains 11 residues. Germline V gene data show CDR1 as WSHSY and CDR2 as SAAADI. Trimming removed 6 bases at V and 3 bases at J, with 6 bases between. DNA of the CDR3: TGCGCCAGCAGCGTATTCTACGAGCAGTACTTC. Protein: CASSVFYEQYF.